This T cell receptor (beta chain) was sequenced in a study of OX40 agonist ivuxolimab in advanced cancers. Study-wide results and limits: Among the nonresponders, some also had low normalized T-cell clonal expansion. CD8+ T cells averaged more expanded clones than CD4+.

Looked up from germline, CDR1 is MGHRA and CDR2 is YSYEKL. The CDR3 is made up of 15 amino acids. V was clipped by 1 base and J by 2 bases, with 11 bases between them. Profiled with immunoSEQ multiplex PCR; TCRdb holds only in-frame clones, not every one. Among more than 7,000 clones listed, about 76% were seen once. Exclusion of a patient followed from autoimmune disease history or systemic immunosuppression. A remark on this clone: Its antigen is undetermined.

The material sequenced was CD4+ or CD8+ T cells sorted from blood, taken in a trial of the OX40 agonist ivuxolimab. The V gene is TRBV4-1, the J gene TRBJ1-2; D is uncertain. This receptor was taken from an adult with an advanced solid tumor such as melanoma, head and neck, liver or kidney cancer. CDR3 bases: TGCGCCAGCAGCCAAGTCCGGGGAACCAACTATGGCTACACCTTC. It specifies CASSQVRGTNYGYTF.